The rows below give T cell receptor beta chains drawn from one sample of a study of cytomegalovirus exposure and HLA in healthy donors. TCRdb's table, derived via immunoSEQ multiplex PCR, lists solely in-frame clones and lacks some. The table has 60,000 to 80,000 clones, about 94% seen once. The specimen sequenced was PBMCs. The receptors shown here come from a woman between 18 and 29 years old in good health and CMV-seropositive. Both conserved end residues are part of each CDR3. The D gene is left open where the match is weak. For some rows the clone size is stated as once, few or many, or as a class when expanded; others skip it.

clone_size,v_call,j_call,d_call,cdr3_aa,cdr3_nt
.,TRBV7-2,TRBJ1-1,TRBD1,CASSGGQLNTEAFF,TGTGCCAGCAGCGGGGGACAGTTGAACACTGAAGCTTTCTTT
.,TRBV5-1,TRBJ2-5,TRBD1,CASSPLGTGVQETQYF,TGCGCCAGCAGCCCGCTTGGGACAGGGGTCCAAGAGACCCAGTACTTC
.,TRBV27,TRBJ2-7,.,CASGHYEQYF,TGTGCCAGCGGCCACTACGAGCAGTACTTC
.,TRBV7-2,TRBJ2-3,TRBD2,CASSRELAGADTQYF,TGTGCCAGCAGCCGCGAACTAGCGGGAGCGGATACGCAGTATTTT
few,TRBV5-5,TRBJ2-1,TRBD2,CASSLELAGGLNEQFF,TGTGCCAGCAGCTTGGAACTAGCGGGGGGGCTCAATGAGCAGTTCTTC
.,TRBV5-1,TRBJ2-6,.,CASSLRGLSGANVLTF,TGCGCCAGCAGCTTAAGAGGCCTATCTGGGGCCAACGTCCTGACTTTC
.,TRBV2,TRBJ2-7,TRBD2,CASSEHGGSSYEQYF,TGTGCCAGCAGTGAACATGGCGGGAGCTCCTACGAGCAGTACTTC
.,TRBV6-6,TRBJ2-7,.,CATGQASSYEQYF,TGTGCCACTGGGCAGGCCAGCTCCTACGAGCAGTACTTC
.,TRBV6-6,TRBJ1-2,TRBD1,CASSLRGSDGYTF,TGTGCCAGCAGTCTCAGGGGGTCGGATGGCTACACCTTC
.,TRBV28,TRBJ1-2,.,CASTRTGNYGYTF,TGTGCCAGCACCCGCACAGGAAACTATGGCTACACCTTC
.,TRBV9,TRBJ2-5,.,CASSVSDSSRETQYF,TGTGCCAGCAGCGTGTCGGACTCTTCTCGGGAGACCCAGTACTTC
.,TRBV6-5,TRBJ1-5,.,CASSLTGNSNQPQHF,TGTGCCAGCAGTCTTACAGGGAATAGCAATCAGCCCCAGCATTTT
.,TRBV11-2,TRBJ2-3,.,CASNPGVGGTDTQYF,TGTGCCAGCAACCCCGGGGTGGGTGGGACAGATACGCAGTATTTT
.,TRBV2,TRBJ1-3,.,CASGPRNTIYF,TGTGCCAGCGGGCCGAGAAACACCATATATTTT
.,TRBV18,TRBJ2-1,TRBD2,CASSPPSGGPYNEQFF,TGTGCCAGCTCACCACCCAGCGGGGGGCCCTACAATGAGCAGTTCTTC
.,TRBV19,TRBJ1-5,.,CASSTRWELRWAKYSNQPQHF,TGTGCCAGTAGTACCCGGTGGGAGCTTCGATGGGCCAAATATAGCAATCAGCCCCAGCATTTT
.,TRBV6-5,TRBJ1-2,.,CASSYTNRVGYGYTF,TGTGCCAGCAGTTACACAAACAGGGTGGGCTATGGCTACACCTTC
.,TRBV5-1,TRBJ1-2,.,CASSSRGGFSDGGYTF,TGCGCCAGCAGCTCGCGTGGCGGATTCTCGGATGGTGGCTACACCTTC
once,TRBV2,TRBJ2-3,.,CASTELRPTDTQYF,TGTGCCAGCACCGAACTTCGCCCCACAGATACGCAGTATTTT
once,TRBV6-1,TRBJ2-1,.,CASKKDYSYNEQFF,TGTGCCAGCAAGAAGGACTACTCTTACAATGAGCAGTTCTTC
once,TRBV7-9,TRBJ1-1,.,CASRVEAVMNTEAFF,TGTGCCAGCAGGGTAGAGGCAGTCATGAACACTGAAGCTTTCTTT
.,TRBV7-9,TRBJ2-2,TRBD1,CASSSRDRGSTGELFF,TGTGCCAGCAGCTCCCGGGACAGGGGATCCACCGGGGAGCTGTTTTTT
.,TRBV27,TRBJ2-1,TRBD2,CASSLPTSGGNEQFF,TGTGCCAGCAGTTTACCTACTAGCGGGGGGAATGAGCAGTTCTTC
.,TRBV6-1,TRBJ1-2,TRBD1,CASSEATGVGNYGYTF,TGTGCCAGCAGTGAAGCTACAGGGGTAGGGAACTATGGCTACACCTTC
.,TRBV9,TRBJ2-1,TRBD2,CASSVVGGSAYEQFF,TGTGCCAGCAGCGTAGTTGGCGGGAGCGCCTATGAGCAGTTCTTC
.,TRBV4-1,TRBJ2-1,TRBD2,CASSHSLAGGRFDEQFF,TGCGCCAGCAGCCACTCACTAGCGGGGGGGAGGTTTGATGAGCAGTTCTTC
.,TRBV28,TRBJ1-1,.,CASRFGGLNTEAFF,TGTGCCAGCAGATTCGGGGGGTTGAACACTGAAGCTTTCTTT
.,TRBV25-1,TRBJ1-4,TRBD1,CASRGATGGNEKLFF,TGTGCCAGCAGGGGGGCTACAGGGGGCAATGAAAAACTGTTTTTT
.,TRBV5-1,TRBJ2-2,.,CASSRDTGGSGELFF,TGCGCCAGCAGCCGGGACACCGGGGGGTCCGGGGAGCTGTTTTTT
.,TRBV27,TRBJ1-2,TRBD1,CASRRQGAPNGYTF,TGTGCCAGCAGGCGACAGGGGGCTCCCAATGGCTACACCTTC
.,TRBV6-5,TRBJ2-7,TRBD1,CASSGRDRVPYEQYF,TGTGCCAGCAGTGGCCGGGACAGGGTCCCCTACGAGCAGTACTTC
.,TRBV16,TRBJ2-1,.,CASSPLLTGSTYNEQFF,TGTGCCAGCAGCCCCCTCCTAACAGGGTCCACCTACAATGAGCAGTTCTTC
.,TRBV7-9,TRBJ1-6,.,CASSPRRAGGNSPLHF,TGTGCCAGCAGCCCGAGGAGGGCAGGTGGTAATTCACCCCTCCACTTT
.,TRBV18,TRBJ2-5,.,CASSESEAETQYF,TGTGCCAGCTCGGAGTCCGAGGCAGAGACCCAGTACTTC
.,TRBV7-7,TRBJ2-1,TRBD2,CASSSGEGVLQYNEQFF,TGTGCTAGCAGCTCTGGGGAGGGCGTACTACAATACAATGAGCAGTTCTTC
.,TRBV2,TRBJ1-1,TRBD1,CVGTGEFMNTEAFF,TGTGTAGGGACAGGGGAGTTCATGAACACTGAAGCTTTCTTT
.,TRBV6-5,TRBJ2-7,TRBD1,CASSRQGISYEQYF,TGTGCCAGCAGTCGACAGGGCATCTCCTACGAGCAGTACTTC
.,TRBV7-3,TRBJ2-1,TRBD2,CASSEKPGLAVNNEQFF,TGTGCCAGCAGCGAGAAACCTGGACTAGCGGTCAACAATGAGCAGTTCTTC
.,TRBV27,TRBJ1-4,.,CASKNRATNEKLFF,TGTGCCAGCAAAAACAGGGCCACTAATGAAAAACTGTTTTTT
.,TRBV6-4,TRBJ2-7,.,CASSDWQGGEQYF,TGTGCCAGCAGTGACTGGCAGGGTGGCGAGCAGTACTTC
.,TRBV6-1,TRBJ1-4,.,CASSEALSLATNEKLFF,TGTGCCAGCAGTGAAGCGCTTTCACTTGCAACTAATGAAAAACTGTTTTTT
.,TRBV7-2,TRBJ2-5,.,CASSLGRFPRETQYF,TGTGCCAGCAGCTTAGGTCGGTTTCCAAGAGAGACCCAGTACTTC
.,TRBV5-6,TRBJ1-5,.,CASSLQWGAGGNQPQHF,TGTGCCAGCAGCTTGCAGTGGGGGGCGGGAGGCAATCAGCCCCAGCATTTT
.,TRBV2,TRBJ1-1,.,CASSERDIDLRTEAFF,TGTGCCAGCAGTGAACGGGACATCGATCTGAGGACTGAAGCTTTCTTT
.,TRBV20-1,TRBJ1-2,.,CSASLEGGYTF,TGCAGTGCTAGCCTTGAGGGTGGCTACACCTTC
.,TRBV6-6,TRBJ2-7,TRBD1,CASRGTGVSYEQYF,TGTGCCAGCAGGGGGACAGGGGTTAGCTACGAGCAGTACTTC
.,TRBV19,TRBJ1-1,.,CASSIFPIGQNTEAFF,TGTGCCAGTAGTATCTTCCCTATCGGACAGAACACTGAAGCTTTCTTT
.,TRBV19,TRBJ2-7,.,CASSLSGGAYEQYF,TGTGCCAGTAGTCTGAGCGGAGGGGCCTACGAGCAGTACTTC
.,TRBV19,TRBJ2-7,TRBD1,CASRDRDGYSYEQYF,TGTGCCAGTAGAGACAGGGACGGCTACTCCTACGAGCAGTACTTC
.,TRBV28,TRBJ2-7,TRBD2,CASSWGGLASGSYEQYF,TGTGCCAGCAGTTGGGGAGGGTTGGCTAGCGGAAGCTACGAGCAGTACTTC
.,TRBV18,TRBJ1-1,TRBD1,CASSPDRGFENTEAFF,TGTGCCAGCTCACCGGACAGGGGGTTTGAGAACACTGAAGCTTTCTTT
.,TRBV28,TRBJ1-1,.,CASSTVPGHPNTEAFF,TGTGCCAGCAGTACGGTACCGGGACACCCGAACACTGAAGCTTTCTTT
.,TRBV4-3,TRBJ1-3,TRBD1,CASSQYQTGGSGNTIYF,TGCGCCAGCAGCCAATATCAAACAGGGGGATCTGGAAACACCATATATTTT
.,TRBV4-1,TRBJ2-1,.,CASSQGGGSEQFF,TGCGCCAGCAGCCAGGGAGGGGGGAGTGAGCAGTTCTTC
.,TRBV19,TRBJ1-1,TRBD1,CASSTSTQDRGEAFF,TGTGCCAGTAGTACATCAACTCAAGACAGGGGTGAAGCTTTCTTT
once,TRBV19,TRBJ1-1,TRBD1,CASSIVLQDRANTEAFF,TGTGCCAGTAGTATTGTTCTCCAGGACAGGGCGAACACTGAAGCTTTCTTT
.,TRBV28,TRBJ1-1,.,CASSLSAGPTEAFF,TGTGCCAGCAGTTTATCGGCAGGGCCAACTGAAGCTTTCTTT